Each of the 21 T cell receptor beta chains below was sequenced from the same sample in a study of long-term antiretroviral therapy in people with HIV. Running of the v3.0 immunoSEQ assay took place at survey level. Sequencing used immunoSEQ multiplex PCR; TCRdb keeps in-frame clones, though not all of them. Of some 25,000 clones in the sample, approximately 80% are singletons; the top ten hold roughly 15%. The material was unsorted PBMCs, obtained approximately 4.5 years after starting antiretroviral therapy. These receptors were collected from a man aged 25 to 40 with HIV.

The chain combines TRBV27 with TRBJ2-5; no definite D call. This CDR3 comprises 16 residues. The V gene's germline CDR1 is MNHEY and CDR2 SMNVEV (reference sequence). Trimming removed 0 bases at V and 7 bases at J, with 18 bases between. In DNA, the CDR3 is TGTGCCAGCAGTTTATCGATTTCCCCAGCACCAGGGACCCAGTACTTC. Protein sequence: CASSLSISPAPGTQYF.

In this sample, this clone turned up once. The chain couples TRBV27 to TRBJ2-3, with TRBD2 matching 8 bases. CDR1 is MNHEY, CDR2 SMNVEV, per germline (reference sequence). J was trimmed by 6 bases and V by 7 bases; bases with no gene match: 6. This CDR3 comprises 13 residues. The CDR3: CASTVTGGDTQYF. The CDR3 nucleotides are TGTGCCAGCACCGTCACGGGGGGGGATACGCAGTATTTT.

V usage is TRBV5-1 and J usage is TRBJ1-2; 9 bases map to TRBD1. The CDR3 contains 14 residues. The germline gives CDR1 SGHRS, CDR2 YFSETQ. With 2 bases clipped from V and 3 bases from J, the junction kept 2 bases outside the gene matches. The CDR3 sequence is CASSLQGADYGYTF. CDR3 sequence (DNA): TGCGCCAGCAGCTTACAGGGGGCGGACTATGGCTACACCTTC.

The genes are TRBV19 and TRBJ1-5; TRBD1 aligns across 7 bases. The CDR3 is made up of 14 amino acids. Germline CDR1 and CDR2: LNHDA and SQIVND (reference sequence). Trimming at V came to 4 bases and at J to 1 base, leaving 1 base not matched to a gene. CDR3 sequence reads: CASSTGGSNQPQHF. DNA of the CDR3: TGTGCCAGTAGTACAGGGGGGAGCAATCAGCCCCAGCATTTT.

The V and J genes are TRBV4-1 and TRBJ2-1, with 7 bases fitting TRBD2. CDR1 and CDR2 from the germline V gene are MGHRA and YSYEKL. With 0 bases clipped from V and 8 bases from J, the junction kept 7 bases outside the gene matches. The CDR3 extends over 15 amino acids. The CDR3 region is CASSQDWRESYEQFF. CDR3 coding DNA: TGCGCCAGCAGCCAAGATTGGCGGGAGTCCTATGAGCAGTTCTTC.

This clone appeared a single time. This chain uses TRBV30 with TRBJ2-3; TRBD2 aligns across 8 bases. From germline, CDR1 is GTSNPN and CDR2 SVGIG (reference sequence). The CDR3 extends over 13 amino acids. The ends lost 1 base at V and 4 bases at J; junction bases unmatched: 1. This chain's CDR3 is CAWSAGGADTQYF. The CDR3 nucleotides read TGTGCCTGGAGTGCGGGAGGGGCAGATACGCAGTATTTT.

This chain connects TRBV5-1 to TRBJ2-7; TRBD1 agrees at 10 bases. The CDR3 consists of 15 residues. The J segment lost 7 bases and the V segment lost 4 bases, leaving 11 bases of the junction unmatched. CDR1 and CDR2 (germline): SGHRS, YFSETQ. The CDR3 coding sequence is TGCGCCAGCAGCCCCCGGGGGACAGGGGAAATAGAGCAGTACTTC. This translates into CASSPRGTGEIEQYF.

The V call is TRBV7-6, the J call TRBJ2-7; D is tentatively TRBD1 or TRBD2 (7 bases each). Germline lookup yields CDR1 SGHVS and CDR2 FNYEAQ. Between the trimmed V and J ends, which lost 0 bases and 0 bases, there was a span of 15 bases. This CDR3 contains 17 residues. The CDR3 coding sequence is TGTGCCAGCAGCTTAGCCGCGGGGGACAGCCGCTCCTACGAGCAGTACTTC. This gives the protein CASSLAAGDSRSYEQYF.

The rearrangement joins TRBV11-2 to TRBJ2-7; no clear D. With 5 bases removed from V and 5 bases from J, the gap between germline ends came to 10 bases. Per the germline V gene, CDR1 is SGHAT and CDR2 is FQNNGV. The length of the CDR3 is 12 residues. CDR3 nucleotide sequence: TGTGCCAGCAGCCAGTACAATAACGAGCAGTACTTC. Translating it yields CASSQYNNEQYF.

CDR3 sequence (DNA): TGTGCCAGCAGTGGGACAGGGCTTAGCAATCAGCCCCAGCATTTT. As protein: CASSGTGLSNQPQHF. The genes are TRBV6-1 and TRBJ1-5; 8 positions agree with TRBD1. The CDR3 has 15 residues. Trimming at V came to 4 bases and at J to 0 bases, leaving 2 bases not matched to a gene. CDR1 is MNHNS and CDR2 is SASEGT in the germline V gene.

CDR3 protein: CASSVGQNTGELFF. Here the CDR3 DNA reads TGTGCCAGCAGCGTAGGACAGAACACCGGGGAGCTGTTTTTT. This rearrangement joins TRBV9 to TRBJ2-2; unclear D gene. The V gene's germline CDR1 is SGDLS and CDR2 YYNGEE. The V end lost 0 bases, the J end lost 1 base, and 4 bases lay between the germline ends. This CDR3 contains 14 residues.

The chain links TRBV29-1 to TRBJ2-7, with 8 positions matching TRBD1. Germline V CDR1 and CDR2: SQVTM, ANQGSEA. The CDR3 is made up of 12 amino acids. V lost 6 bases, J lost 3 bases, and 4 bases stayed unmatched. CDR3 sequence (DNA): TGCAGCGTAATCGACAGGGGCTACGAGCAGTACTTC. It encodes CSVIDRGYEQYF.

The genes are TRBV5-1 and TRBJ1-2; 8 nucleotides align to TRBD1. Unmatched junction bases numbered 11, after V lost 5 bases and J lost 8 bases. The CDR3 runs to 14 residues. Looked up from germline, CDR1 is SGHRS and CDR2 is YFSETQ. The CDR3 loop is CASRPDRGQWGYTF. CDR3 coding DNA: TGCGCCAGCAGACCCGACAGGGGTCAATGGGGCTACACCTTC.

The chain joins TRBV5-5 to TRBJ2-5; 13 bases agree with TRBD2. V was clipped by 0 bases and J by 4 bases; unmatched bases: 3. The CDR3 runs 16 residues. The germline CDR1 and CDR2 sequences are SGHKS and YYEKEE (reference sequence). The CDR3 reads CASSLELAGGRETQYF. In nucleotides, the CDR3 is TGTGCCAGCAGCTTGGAACTAGCGGGGGGGCGAGAGACCCAGTACTTC.

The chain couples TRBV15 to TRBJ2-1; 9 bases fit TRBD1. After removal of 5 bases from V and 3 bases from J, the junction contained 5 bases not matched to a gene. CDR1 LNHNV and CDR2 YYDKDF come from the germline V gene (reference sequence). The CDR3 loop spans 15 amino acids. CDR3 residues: CATSHRGLGYNEQFF. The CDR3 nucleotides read TGTGCCACCAGCCACAGGGGGCTCGGCTACAATGAGCAGTTCTTC.

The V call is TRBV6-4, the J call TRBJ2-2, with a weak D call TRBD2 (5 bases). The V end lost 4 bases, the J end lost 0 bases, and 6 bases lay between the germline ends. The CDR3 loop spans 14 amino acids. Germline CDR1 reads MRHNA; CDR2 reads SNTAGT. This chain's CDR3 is CASSVSANTGELFF. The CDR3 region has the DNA TGTGCCAGCAGTGTTAGCGCGAACACCGGGGAGCTGTTTTTT.

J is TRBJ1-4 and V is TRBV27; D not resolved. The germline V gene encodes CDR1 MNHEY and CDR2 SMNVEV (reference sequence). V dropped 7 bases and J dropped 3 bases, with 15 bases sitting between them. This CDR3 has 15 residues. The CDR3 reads CASMRALAANEKLFF. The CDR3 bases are TGTGCCAGCATGAGGGCCCTGGCGGCTAATGAAAAACTGTTTTTT.

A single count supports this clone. The CDR3: CASSLKALGRQETQYF. DNA for the CDR3: TGTGCCAGCAGCTTAAAGGCTTTGGGACGGCAAGAGACCCAGTACTTC. The rearrangement joins TRBV13 to TRBJ2-5; D possibly matches TRBD1 or TRBD2 (5 bases each). The CDR3 is 16 amino acids. Germline CDR1 is PRHDT and CDR2 is FYEKMQ (reference sequence). Trimming took off 2 bases at V and 2 bases at J, with 15 bases between the two ends.

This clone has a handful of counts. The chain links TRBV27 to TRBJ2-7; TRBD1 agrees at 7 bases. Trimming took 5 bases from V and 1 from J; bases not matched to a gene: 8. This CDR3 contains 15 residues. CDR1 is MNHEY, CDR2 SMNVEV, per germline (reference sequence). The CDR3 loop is CASSPDRVSSYEQYF. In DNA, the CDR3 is TGTGCCAGCAGTCCAGACAGGGTTTCTTCCTACGAGCAGTACTTC.

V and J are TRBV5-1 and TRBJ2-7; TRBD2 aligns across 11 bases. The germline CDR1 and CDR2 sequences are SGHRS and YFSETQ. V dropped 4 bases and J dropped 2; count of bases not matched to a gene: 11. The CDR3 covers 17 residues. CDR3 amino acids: CASSRAGTSGPTYEQYF. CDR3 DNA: TGCGCCAGCAGCCGCGCCGGGACTAGCGGTCCCACCTACGAGCAGTACTTC.

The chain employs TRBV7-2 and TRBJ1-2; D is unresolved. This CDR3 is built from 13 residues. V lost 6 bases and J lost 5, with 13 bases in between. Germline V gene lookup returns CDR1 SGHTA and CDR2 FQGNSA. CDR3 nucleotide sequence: TGTGCCAGCAGTTCCTCGGGTCCATATGGCTACACCTTC. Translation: CASSSSGPYGYTF.